This TCR beta chain was documented in a study of molecular identifiers for immune sequencing clone quantification. The CDR3 length is 13 residues. V gave up 4 bases and J gave up 5 bases, with 11 bases separating them. Previously published methods and listed TCR primers were used for the bulk TCR libraries. TCRdb independently ran MiXCR on the PCR reads; one entry per CDR3 protein. Of about half a million distinct CDR3 sequences listed, over 20% are singletons. Of note for this clonotype: No antigen is known for it.

Study-wide findings and caveats: Over 98% of effector molecules, yet under 1% of naive-cell molecules, were held by clones above 20 RNA copies. Reportedly, one cell's Jurkat TCR RNA was detected within 1,100,000 naive CD8 cells.

The gene calls are TRBV12-3 or TRBV12-4 and TRBJ1-1; the D is unclear. This TCR was recovered from a human donor in good health. Some libraries in this study had Jurkat cell RNA spiked in. Sequencing was done on a sample of naive CD8+ T cells from blood, with Jurkat cell RNA spiked in. Subset reported: FACS-sorted CD8+CD4-CCR7+CD45RA+ naive T cells. The CDR3 is CASSSNPGTEAFF. DNA for the CDR3: TGTGCCAGCAGTTCAAACCCGGGGACTGAAGCTTTCTTT.